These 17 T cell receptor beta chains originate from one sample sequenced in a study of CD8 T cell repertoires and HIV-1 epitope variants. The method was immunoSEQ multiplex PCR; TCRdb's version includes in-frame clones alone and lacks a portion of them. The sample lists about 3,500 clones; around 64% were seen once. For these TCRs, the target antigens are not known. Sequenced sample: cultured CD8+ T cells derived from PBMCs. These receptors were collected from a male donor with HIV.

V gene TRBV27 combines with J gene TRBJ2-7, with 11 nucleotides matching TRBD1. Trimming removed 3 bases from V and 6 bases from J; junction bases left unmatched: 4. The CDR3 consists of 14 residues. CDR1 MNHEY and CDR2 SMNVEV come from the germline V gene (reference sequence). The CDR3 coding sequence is TGTGCCAGCAGTTTCGGACAGGGGGCTATCGAGCAGTACTTC. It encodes CASSFGQGAIEQYF.

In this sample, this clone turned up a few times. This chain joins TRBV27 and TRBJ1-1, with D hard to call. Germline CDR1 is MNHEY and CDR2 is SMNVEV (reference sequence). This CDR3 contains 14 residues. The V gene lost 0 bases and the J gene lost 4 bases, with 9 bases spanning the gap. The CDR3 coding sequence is TGTGCCAGCAGTTTATCCGGTGTCGCCACTGAAGCTTTCTTT. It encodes CASSLSGVATEAFF.

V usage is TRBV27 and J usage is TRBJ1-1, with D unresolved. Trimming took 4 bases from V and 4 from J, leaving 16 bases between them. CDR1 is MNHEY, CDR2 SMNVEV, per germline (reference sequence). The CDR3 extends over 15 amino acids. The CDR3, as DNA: TGTGCCAGCAGTTCGACTCCGAACGGAGGCACTGAAGCTTTCTTT. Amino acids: CASSSTPNGGTEAFF.

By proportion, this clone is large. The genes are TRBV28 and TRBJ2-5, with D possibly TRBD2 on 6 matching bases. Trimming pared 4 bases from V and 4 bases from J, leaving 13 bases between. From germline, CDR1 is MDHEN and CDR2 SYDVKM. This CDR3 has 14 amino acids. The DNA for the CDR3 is TGTGCCAGCAGTTCACCCCTGGGGGGAGAGACCCAGTACTTC. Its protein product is CASSSPLGGETQYF.

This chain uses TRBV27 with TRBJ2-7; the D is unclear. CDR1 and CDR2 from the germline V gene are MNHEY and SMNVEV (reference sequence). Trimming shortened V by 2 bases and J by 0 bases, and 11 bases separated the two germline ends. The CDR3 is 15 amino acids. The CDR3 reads CASSLQAGSSYEQYF. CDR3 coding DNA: TGTGCCAGCAGTTTACAAGCCGGTAGCTCCTACGAGCAGTACTTC.

Here the CDR3 DNA reads TGTGCCAGCAGCTTCCAGGGATTCCACGAGCAGTACTTC. Translating gives CASSFQGFHEQYF. V is TRBV7-9 and J is TRBJ2-7, with D maybe TRBD1 (5 bases). The CDR3 sequence is 13 residues long. Germline CDR1 and CDR2: SEHNR and FQNEAQ (reference sequence). V lost 3 bases and J 5 bases, leaving 11 bases between the germline ends.

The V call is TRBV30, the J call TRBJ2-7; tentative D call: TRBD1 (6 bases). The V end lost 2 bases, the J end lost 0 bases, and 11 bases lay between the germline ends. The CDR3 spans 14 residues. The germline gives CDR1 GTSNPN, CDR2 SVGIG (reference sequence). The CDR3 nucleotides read TGTGCCTGGAGTTGGACAGCTAGCTCCTACGAGCAGTACTTC. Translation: CAWSWTASSYEQYF. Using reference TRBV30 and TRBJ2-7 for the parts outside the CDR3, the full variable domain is SQTIHQWPATLVQPVGSPLSLECTVEGTSNPNLYWYRQAAGRGLQLLFYSVGIGQISSEVPQNLSASRPQDRQFILSSKKLLLSDSGFYLCAWSWTASSYEQYFGPGTRLTVT.

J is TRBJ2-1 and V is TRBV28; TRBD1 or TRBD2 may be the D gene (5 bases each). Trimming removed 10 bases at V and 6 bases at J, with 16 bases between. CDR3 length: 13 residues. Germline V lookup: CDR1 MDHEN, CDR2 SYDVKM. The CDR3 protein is CATAWDVPNEQFF. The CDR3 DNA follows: TGTGCCACAGCATGGGACGTCCCCAATGAGCAGTTCTTC.

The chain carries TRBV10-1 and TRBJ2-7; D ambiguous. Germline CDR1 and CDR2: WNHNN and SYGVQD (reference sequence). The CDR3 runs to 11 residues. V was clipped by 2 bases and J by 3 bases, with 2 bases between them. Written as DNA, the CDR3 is TGCGCCAGCAGTGAGGGCTACGAGCAGTACTTC. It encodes CASSEGYEQYF.

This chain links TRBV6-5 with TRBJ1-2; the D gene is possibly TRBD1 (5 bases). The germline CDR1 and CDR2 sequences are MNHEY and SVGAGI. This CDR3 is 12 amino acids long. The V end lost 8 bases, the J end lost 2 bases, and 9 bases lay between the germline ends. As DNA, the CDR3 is TGTGCCAGCCTTCAGGGAAACTATGGCTACACCTTC. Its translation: CASLQGNYGYTF.

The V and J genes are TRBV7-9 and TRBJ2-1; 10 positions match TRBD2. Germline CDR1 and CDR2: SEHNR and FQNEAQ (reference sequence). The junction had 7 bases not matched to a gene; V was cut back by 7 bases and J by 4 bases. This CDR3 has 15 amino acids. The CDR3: CASKILAGVYNEQFF. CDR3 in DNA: TGTGCCAGCAAGATCCTAGCGGGGGTTTACAATGAGCAGTTCTTC.

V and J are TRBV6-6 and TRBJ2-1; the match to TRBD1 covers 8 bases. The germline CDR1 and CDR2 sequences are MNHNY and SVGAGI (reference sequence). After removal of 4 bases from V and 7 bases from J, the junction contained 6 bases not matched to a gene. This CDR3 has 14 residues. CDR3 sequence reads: CASSLDYRGNEQFF. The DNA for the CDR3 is TGTGCCAGCAGTTTGGACTACAGGGGGAATGAGCAGTTCTTC.

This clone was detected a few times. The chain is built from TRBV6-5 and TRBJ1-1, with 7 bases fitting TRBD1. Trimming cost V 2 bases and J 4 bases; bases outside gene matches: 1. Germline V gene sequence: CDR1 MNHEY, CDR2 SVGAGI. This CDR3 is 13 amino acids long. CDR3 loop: CASSYEGATEAFF. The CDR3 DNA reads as TGTGCCAGCAGTTACGAGGGGGCCACTGAAGCTTTCTTT.

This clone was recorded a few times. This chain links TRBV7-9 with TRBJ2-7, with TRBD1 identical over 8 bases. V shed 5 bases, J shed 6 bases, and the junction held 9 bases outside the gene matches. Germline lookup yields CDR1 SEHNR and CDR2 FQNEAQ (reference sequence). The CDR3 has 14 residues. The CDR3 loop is CASSHMTGVSEQYF. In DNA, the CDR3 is TGTGCCAGCAGCCATATGACAGGGGTTAGCGAGCAGTACTTC.

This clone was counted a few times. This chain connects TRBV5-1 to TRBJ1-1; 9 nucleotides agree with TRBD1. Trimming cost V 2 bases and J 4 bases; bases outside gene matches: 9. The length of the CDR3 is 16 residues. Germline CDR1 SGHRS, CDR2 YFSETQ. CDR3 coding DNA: TGCGCCAGCAGCTTAATCCGACAGGGGGGGAGCACTGAAGCTTTCTTT. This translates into CASSLIRQGGSTEAFF.

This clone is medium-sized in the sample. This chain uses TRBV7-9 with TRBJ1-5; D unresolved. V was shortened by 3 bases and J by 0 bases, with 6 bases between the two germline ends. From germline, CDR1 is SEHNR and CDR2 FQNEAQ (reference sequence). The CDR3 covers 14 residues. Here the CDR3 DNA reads TGTGCCAGCAGCTTTACGGGTAGCAATCAGCCCCAGCATTTT. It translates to CASSFTGSNQPQHF.

Here the CDR3 DNA reads TGTGCCAGCAGCTGGTCGGGACGGCTCCCGGTTTGGAACACTGAAGCTTTCTTT. Translating it yields CASSWSGRLPVWNTEAFF. This chain connects TRBV5-6 to TRBJ1-1; TRBD1 is a possible D gene (5 bases). The V and J ends lost 3 bases and 1 base respectively, with 22 bases between them. This CDR3 comprises 18 residues. Per the germline V gene, CDR1 is SGHDT and CDR2 is YYEEEE.